The 19 T cell receptor beta chains given below trace back to one sample, sequenced in a study of cytomegalovirus exposure and HLA in healthy donors. Use of 60 Vbeta and 13 Jbeta primers characterized the PCR. The method was immunoSEQ multiplex PCR; TCRdb's version includes in-frame clones alone and lacks a portion of them. The sample comprises about 160,000 clones, around 84% of which are singletons, and 6.4% rests with the top ten. Sequencing was done on a sample of PBMCs. Receptors were obtained from a man aged 45-65 years in good health and CMV-seropositive.

The chain uses TRBV6-5 and TRBJ2-7, with D possibly TRBD2 on 6 matching bases. This CDR3 is built from 14 residues. V lost 5 bases and J 3 bases, leaving 14 bases between the germline ends. Germline V gene lookup returns CDR1 MNHEY and CDR2 SVGAGI. CDR3 DNA sequence: TGTGCCAGCAGTGAATTTCGGGACTTCTACGAGCAGTACGTC. It specifies CASSEFRDFYEQYV.

This sequence joins TRBV6-1 and TRBJ2-2, with D tentatively TRBD1 (7 bases). The ends were cut back, 7 bases at V and 5 bases at J, with 17 bases in the middle. The CDR3 runs to 15 residues. Per germline, CDR1 MNHNS and CDR2 SASEGT. The CDR3 loop is CASTRSRGDTGELFF. The DNA of the CDR3 is TGTGCCAGCACCCGAAGCAGGGGGGATACCGGGGAGCTGTTTTTT.

The chain is built from TRBV18 and TRBJ2-5; TRBD1 aligns across 7 bases. The CDR3 has 14 amino acids. V shed 2 bases and J 5 bases; nucleotides not matched to a gene: 5. CDR1 is KGHSH and CDR2 is LQKENI in the germline V gene. The CDR3 coding sequence is TGTGCCAGCTCACCAAGGGAACAGGGGGAGACCCAGTACTTC. This gives the protein CASSPREQGETQYF.

About this clone: An end of the junction differs from the germline gene, which may be a read error. The chain combines TRBV14 with TRBJ2-5; 12 nucleotides agree with TRBD2. Germline CDR1 is SGHDN and CDR2 is FVKESK. There are 15 residues in the CDR3. As DNA, the CDR3 is TGTGCCAGCAGTCAAGGACTAGCGGGACGACAGACCCAGTACTTC. It specifies CASSQGLAGRQTQYF.

In its sample, this clone was seen once. CDR3 amino acids: CASSPGRRPDNEQFF. The DNA for the CDR3 is TGTGCCAGTAGCCCTGGGAGGCGACCCGACAATGAGCAGTTCTTC. This sequence joins TRBV19 and TRBJ2-1; D is perhaps TRBD2 (6 bases). V was trimmed by 6 bases and J by 5 bases, leaving 17 bases between them. Germline CDR1 and CDR2: LNHDA and SQIVND (reference sequence). This CDR3 is 15 amino acids long.

The rearrangement joins TRBV4-1 to TRBJ1-5, with no clear D. V lost 0 bases and J 3 bases, leaving 9 bases between the germline ends. CDR1 and CDR2 (germline): MGHRA, YSYEKL. The CDR3 contains 15 residues. DNA for the CDR3: TGCGCCAGCAGCCAAGAGGCACAGTCCAATCAGCCCCAGCATTTT. Translating it yields CASSQEAQSNQPQHF.

J is TRBJ2-1 and V is TRBV14, with TRBD2 identical over 8 bases. V shed 1 base and J 5 bases; nucleotides not matched to a gene: 10. CDR1 is SGHDN, CDR2 FVKESK, per germline. CDR3 length: 17 amino acids. CDR3 nucleotides: TGTGCCAGCAGCCAAGTGGGGGGCGGGACTAGGAACAATGAGCAGTTCTTC. It is translated as CASSQVGGGTRNNEQFF.

The chain joins TRBV9 to TRBJ2-7; weak D call: TRBD2 (5 bases). V was trimmed by 0 bases and J by 1 base, leaving 11 bases between them. The CDR3 runs to 15 residues. Germline lookup yields CDR1 SGDLS and CDR2 YYNGEE. CDR3 loop: CASSVDGTGSYEQYF. The CDR3 DNA is TGTGCCAGCAGCGTAGACGGCACGGGATCCTACGAGCAGTACTTC.

The chain recombines TRBV5-4 with TRBJ2-1; TRBD1 is a possible D gene (5 bases). The CDR3 is made up of 16 amino acids. Between the trimmed V and J ends, which lost 1 base and 5 bases, there was a span of 16 bases. Germline V gene data show CDR1 as SGHNT and CDR2 as YYREEE (reference sequence). CDR3 in amino acids: CASSLWGLTHDNEQFF. The CDR3 region has the DNA TGTGCCAGCAGCTTGTGGGGCCTCACTCACGACAATGAGCAGTTCTTC.

The chain has TRBV18 and TRBJ1-2; 10 positions agree with TRBD1. This CDR3 comprises 16 residues. V gave up 3 bases and J gave up 0 bases; unmatched junction bases: 4. Germline CDR1 KGHSH, CDR2 LQKENI. CDR3 amino acids: CASSPGQGTPNYGYTF. CDR3 nucleotide sequence: TGTGCCAGCTCACCGGGACAGGGGACCCCTAACTATGGCTACACCTTC.

The chain uses TRBV6-1 and TRBJ2-1; TRBD2 matches 8 bases. Germline assignment: CDR1 MNHNS and CDR2 SASEGT. Unmatched junction bases numbered 7, after V lost 6 bases and J lost 3 bases. The length of the CDR3 is 15 residues. The CDR3 DNA sequence: TGTGCCAGCAGGAGGGCCGGGGGGGACTACAATGAGCAGTTCTTC. Translated: CASRRAGGDYNEQFF.

The gene calls are TRBV19 and TRBJ2-1; 10 nucleotides align to TRBD1. The CDR3 sequence is 15 residues long. Germline V lookup: CDR1 LNHDA, CDR2 SQIVND (reference sequence). V lost 5 bases, J lost 5 bases, and 6 bases stayed unmatched. The CDR3 DNA sequence: TGTGCCAGTAGTCGGAGGGACAGGGGCGACAATGAGCAGTTCTTC. It specifies CASSRRDRGDNEQFF.

The chain carries TRBV4-2 and TRBJ2-2, with TRBD2 matching over 8 bases. The trim removed 1 base at V and 3 bases at J, leaving 7 bases unmatched. Germline values: CDR1 LGHNA, CDR2 YNFKEQ. The CDR3 consists of 17 residues. In nucleotides, the CDR3 is TGTGCCAGCAGCCAAGGGGGCCGGGGGGGCGACACCGGGGAGCTGTTTTTT. This gives the protein CASSQGGRGGDTGELFF.

This chain connects TRBV5-6 to TRBJ1-3, with 7 bases aligning to TRBD1. The CDR3 is made up of 15 amino acids. Per germline, CDR1 SGHDT and CDR2 YYEEEE. V lost 1 base to trimming and J lost 1 base; unmatched junction nucleotides: 2. The CDR3 coding sequence is TGTGCCAGCAGCTTGCCAGGGGGGTCTGGAAACACCATATATTTT. As protein: CASSLPGGSGNTIYF.

The chain carries TRBV7-9 and TRBJ2-2; D is possibly TRBD2 (6 bases). V lost 5 bases, J lost 7 bases, and 17 bases lay in between. Germline CDR1 and CDR2: SEHNR and FQNEAQ (reference sequence). The CDR3 length is 15 residues. Here the CDR3 reads CASSPRDSPDGELFF. CDR3 DNA: TGTGCCAGCAGCCCCCGGGACTCCCCGGACGGGGAGCTGTTTTTT.

A few counts support this clone. The rearrangement uses TRBV5-1 and TRBJ2-2, with D tentatively TRBD1 (5 bases). The germline V gene has CDR1 SGHRS and CDR2 YFSETQ. Trimming took 0 bases from V and 5 from J, leaving 11 bases between them. This CDR3 is 15 amino acids long. The CDR3 DNA reads as TGCGCCAGCAGCTTGGTTCAGGGCGATACCGGGGAGCTGTTTTTT. Its protein product is CASSLVQGDTGELFF. The complete variable domain, with remaining parts taken from reference TRBV5-1 and TRBJ2-2, reads KAGVTQTPRYLIKTRGQQVTLSCSPISGHRSVSWYQQTPGQGLQFLFEYFSETQRNKGNFPGRFSGRQFSNSRSEMNVSTLELGDSALYLCASSLVQGDTGELFFGEGSRLTVL.

This chain uses TRBV6-5 with TRBJ2-1, with D perhaps TRBD1 (6 bases). There are 15 residues in the CDR3. CDR1 and CDR2 from the germline V gene are MNHEY and SVGAGI. Trimming took 5 bases from V and 2 from J, leaving 13 bases between them. CDR3 protein: CASSAGTSPYNEQFF. The CDR3 nucleotides are TGTGCCAGCAGTGCCGGGACAAGCCCCTACAATGAGCAGTTCTTC.

The rearrangement uses TRBV6-5 and TRBJ2-7, with 7 bases that match TRBD1. V lost 6 bases and J lost 4; bases outside the gene matches: 6. The CDR3 extends over 13 amino acids. Per germline, CDR1 MNHEY and CDR2 SVGAGI. This CDR3 reads CASSLQGSYEQYF. As DNA, the CDR3 is TGTGCCAGCAGCTTACAGGGGAGTTACGAGCAGTACTTC.

The V gene is TRBV5-1, the J gene TRBJ1-4, with D maybe TRBD1 (6 bases). CDR1 SGHRS and CDR2 YFSETQ come from the germline V gene. The V gene lost 3 bases and the J gene lost 7 bases, with 19 bases spanning the gap. The CDR3 sequence is 16 residues long. CDR3 in amino acids: CASSSIGRGLSEKLFF. The CDR3 DNA reads TGCGCCAGCAGCTCAATAGGCAGGGGCCTTAGTGAAAAACTGTTTTTT.